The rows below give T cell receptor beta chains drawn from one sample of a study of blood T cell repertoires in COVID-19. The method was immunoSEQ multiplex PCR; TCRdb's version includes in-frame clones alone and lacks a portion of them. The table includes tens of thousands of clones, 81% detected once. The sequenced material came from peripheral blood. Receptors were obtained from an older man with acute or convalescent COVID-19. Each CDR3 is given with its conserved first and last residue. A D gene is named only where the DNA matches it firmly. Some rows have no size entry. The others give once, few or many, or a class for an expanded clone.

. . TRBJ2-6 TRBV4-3 TGCGCCAGCAGCCAGCCTCGGTCTGGGGCCAACGTCCTGACTTTC CASSQPRSGANVLTF
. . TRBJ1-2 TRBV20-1 TGCAGTCCCCGGGGGGGCTACACCTTC CSPRGGYTF
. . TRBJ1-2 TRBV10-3 TGTGCCATCAGATCGTTGTACAGCACTAACTATGGCTACACCTTC CAIRSLYSTNYGYTF
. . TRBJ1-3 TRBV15 TGTGCCACCAGCAGAGATCTCGGGTATAGCTCTGGAAACACCATATATTTT CATSRDLGYSSGNTIYF
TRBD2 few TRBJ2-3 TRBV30 TGTGCCTGGAGTTTTCGACTAGCGGGGATCACAGATACGCAGTATTTT CAWSFRLAGITDTQYF
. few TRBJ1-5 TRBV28 TGTGCCAGCAGCCTACGGGAGTTTGGGTGGCCCCAGCATTTT CASSLREFGWPQHF
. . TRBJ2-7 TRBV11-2 TGTGCCAGCAGCTTGGAAGCGTGGGTGTACTTC CASSLEAWVYF
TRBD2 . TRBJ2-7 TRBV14 TGTGCCAGCAGCCAACAACTAGCGGGCGAGCAGTACTTC CASSQQLAGEQYF
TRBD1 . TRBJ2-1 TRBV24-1 TGTGCCACCAGTGGTCCCGGGACAGGGGGCTATAGTGAGCAGTTCTTC CATSGPGTGGYSEQFF
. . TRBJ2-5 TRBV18 TGTGCCAGCTCAACGACAGGAACCCAAGAGACCCAGTACTTC CASSTTGTQETQYF
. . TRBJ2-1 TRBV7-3 TGTGCCAGCAGCTCCTCTGGCGGGCACAATGAGCAGTTCTTC CASSSSGGHNEQFF
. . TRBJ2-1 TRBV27 TGTGCCAGCAGTTTAACCCAGCGGCAGAGCTCCTACAATGAGCAGTTCTTC CASSLTQRQSSYNEQFF
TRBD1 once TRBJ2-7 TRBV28 TGTGCCAGCAGGACAGGGCCCTACGAGCAGTACTTC CASRTGPYEQYF
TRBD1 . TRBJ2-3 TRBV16 TGTGCCAGCAGCCAACCGACAGGGGTTAGAAACACAGATACGCAGTATTTT CASSQPTGVRNTDTQYF
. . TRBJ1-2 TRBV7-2 TGTGCCAGCAGCGAGATTTCCGGGGGTGGATTTGGCTACACCTTC CASSEISGGGFGYTF
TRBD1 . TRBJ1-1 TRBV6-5 TGTGCCAGCCGGGACAGGGAAGGATATTCTGAAGCTTTCTTT CASRDREGYSEAFF
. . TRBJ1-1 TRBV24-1 TGTGCCACCAGTGGCGGTTCGAACACTGAAGCTTTCTTT CATSGGSNTEAFF
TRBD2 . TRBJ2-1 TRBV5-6 TGTGCCAGCAGCTTTGACACTAGCGGGAGGGATGAGCAGTTCTTC CASSFDTSGRDEQFF
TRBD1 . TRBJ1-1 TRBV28 TGTGCCAGCAGTCGTACAGGGGCCCCGTTGGCTTTCTTT CASSRTGAPLAFF
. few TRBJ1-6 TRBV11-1 TGTGCCAGCAGCTTAACAACGGGGAGACATTCACCCCTCCACTTT CASSLTTGRHSPLHF
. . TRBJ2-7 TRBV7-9 TGTGCCAGCAGCTTAGGAAAGTACCTAGAGGGGGGGGCATACGAGCAGTACTTC CASSLGKYLEGGAYEQYF
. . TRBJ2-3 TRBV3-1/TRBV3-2 TGTGCCAGCAGCCCCCCCTCGGCGGGCACAAATACGCAGTATTTT CASSPPSAGTNTQYF
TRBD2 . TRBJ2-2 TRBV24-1 TGTGCCACCAGCGACGCCCGCGGGAGGTTGGACACCGGGGAGCTGTTTTTT CATSDARGRLDTGELFF
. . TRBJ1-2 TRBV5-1 TGCGCCAGCAGCTTGCAGGGGATCGACTATGGCTACACCTTC CASSLQGIDYGYTF
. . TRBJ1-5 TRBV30 TGTGCCTGGAGTGTCGGTCAGGGTCTTCGGCCCCAGCATTTT CAWSVGQGLRPQHF
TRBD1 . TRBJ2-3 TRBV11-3 TGTGCCAGCAGCCCCCGACAGGGGTGGGATACGCAGTATTTT CASSPRQGWDTQYF
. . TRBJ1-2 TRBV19 TGTGCCAGTAGTATAGGACTAGAGAACTATGGCTACACCTTC CASSIGLENYGYTF
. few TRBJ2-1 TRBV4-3 TGCGCCAGCCCCAAAGCGGCCGAGAGCTCCTACAATGAGCAGTTCTTC CASPKAAESSYNEQFF
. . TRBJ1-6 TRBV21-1 TGTGCCAGCAGCAAAGCCGGGACAGGGTTGGATTCACCCCTCCACTTT CASSKAGTGLDSPLHF
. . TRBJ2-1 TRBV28 TGTGCCAGCAGTTTTCTCCAGGGAACCAATGAGCAGTTCTTC CASSFLQGTNEQFF
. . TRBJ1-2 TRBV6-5 TGTGCCAGCAGGGACAGATATGGCTACACCTTC CASRDRYGYTF
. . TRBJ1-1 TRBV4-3 TGCGCCAGCAGCCAAGCCAGAGGGCCCTCGAGCACTGAAGCTTTCTTT CASSQARGPSSTEAFF
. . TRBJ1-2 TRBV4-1 TGCGCCAGCAGCCAAGAGGTACCGGGGGGCTTTGGCTACACCTTC CASSQEVPGGFGYTF
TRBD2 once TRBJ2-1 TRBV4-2 TGTGCCAGCAGCCAAACAGGGACTAGCGCTGAGCAGTTCTTC CASSQTGTSAEQFF
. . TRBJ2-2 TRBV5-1 TGCGCCAGCAGCTTGGAGTCAGGGATTATCAGGGCCGGGGAGCTGTTTTTT CASSLESGIIRAGELFF
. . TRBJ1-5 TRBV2 TGTGCCAGCAGTGAACTGACAGGCAATCAGCCCCAGCATTTT CASSELTGNQPQHF
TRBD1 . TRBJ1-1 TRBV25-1 TGTGCCAGCAGTGATGGACAGGGGTCATCAGGAGCTTTCTTT CASSDGQGSSGAFF
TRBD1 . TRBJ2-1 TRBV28 TGTGCCAGCAGTTTACCCGGACAGGGATATTACAATGAGCAGTTCTTC CASSLPGQGYYNEQFF
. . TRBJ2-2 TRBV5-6 TGTGCCAGCAGCTTTTCAACAGGGTCGGGCGGGGAGCTGTTTTTT CASSFSTGSGGELFF
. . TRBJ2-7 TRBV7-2 TGTGCCAGCAGCTTAACAGGGACCTCCTACGAGCAGTACTTC CASSLTGTSYEQYF
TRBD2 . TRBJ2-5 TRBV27 TGTGCCAGCAGTTTCCGGGGGGGCCGGGTGGAGACCCAGTACTTC CASSFRGGRVETQYF
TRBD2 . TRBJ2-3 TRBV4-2 TGTGCCAGCAGCCAACTAGCGGGAGTCGTCACAGATACGCAGTATTTT CASSQLAGVVTDTQYF
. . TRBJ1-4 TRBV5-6 TGTGCCAGCAGCTCCTCGGACAGATTTAGAGCAACTAATGAAAAACTGTTTTTT CASSSSDRFRATNEKLFF
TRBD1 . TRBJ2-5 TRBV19 TGTGCCAGTAGCCGCGGACAGGGTGAAGAGACCCAGTACTTC CASSRGQGEETQYF